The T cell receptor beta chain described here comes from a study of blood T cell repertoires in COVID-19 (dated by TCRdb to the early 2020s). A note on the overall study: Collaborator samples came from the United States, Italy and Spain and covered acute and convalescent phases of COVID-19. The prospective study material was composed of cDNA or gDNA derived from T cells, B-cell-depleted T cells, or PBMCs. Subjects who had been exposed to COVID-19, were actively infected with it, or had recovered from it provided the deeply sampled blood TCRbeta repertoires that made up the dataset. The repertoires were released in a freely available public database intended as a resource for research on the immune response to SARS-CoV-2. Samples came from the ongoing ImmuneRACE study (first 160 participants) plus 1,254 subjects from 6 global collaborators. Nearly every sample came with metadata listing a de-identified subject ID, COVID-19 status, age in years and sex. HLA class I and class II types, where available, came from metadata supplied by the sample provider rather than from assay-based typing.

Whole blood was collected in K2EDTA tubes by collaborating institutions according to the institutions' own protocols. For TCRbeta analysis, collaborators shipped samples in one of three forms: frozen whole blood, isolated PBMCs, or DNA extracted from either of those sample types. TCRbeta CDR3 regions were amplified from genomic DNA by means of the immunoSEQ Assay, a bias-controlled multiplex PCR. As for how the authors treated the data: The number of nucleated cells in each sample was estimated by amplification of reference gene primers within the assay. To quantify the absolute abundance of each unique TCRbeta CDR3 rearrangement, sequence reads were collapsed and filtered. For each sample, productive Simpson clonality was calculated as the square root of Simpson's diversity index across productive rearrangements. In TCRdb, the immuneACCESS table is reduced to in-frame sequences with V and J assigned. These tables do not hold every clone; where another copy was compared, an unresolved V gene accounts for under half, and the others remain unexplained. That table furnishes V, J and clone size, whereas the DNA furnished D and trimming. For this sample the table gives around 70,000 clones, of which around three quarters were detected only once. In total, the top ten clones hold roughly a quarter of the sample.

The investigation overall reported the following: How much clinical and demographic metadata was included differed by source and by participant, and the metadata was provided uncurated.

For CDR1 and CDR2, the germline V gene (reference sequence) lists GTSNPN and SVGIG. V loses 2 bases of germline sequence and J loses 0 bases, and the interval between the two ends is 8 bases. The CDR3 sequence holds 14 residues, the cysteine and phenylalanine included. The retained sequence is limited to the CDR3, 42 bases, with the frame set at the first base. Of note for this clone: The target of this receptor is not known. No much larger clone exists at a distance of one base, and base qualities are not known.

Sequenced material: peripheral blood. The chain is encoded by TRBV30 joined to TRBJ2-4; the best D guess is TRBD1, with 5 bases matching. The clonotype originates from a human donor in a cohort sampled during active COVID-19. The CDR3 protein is CAWSPRGAKNIQYF. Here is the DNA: TGTGCCTGGAGTCCTAGGGGAGCCAAAAACATTCAGTACTTC.